These 21 T cell receptor beta chains originate from one sample sequenced in a study of blood T cells in healthy people across ages. Through a sample-barcoded 5' primer and a J-beta primer mix, a second PCR was run for roughly 6 to 11 cycles. TCRdb itself ran the 5' RACE reads through MiXCR, one entry per CDR3 protein. Of about 680,000 distinct CDR3 sequences listed, approximately 49% are singletons. The sequenced sample was blood. The source is a woman in her sixties or seventies in good health.

This clonotype was recorded only once. The chain links TRBV7-2 to TRBJ2-1; TRBD2 aligns across 10 bases. This CDR3 has 14 residues. With V trimmed by 6 bases and J by 6 bases, 5 bases remained unmatched. Germline CDR1 is SGHTA and CDR2 is FQGNSA. The CDR3 DNA sequence: TGTGCCAGCAGGGGACTAGCGTCTAGCAATGAGCAGTTCTTC. Its protein is CASRGLASSNEQFF.

V usage is TRBV7-2 and J usage is TRBJ2-3, with 8 bases matching TRBD1. Germline CDR1 SGHTA, CDR2 FQGNSA. This CDR3 region has 15 residues. V lost 4 bases to trimming and J lost 2 bases; unmatched junction nucleotides: 5. CDR3 sequence reads: CASSSSGGPTDTQYF. CDR3 in DNA: TGTGCCAGCAGCTCGTCAGGGGGCCCCACAGATACGCAGTATTTT.

The chain carries TRBV3-1 and TRBJ2-5, with unresolved D. Trimming removed 3 bases from V and 1 base from J, with 9 bases in between. The V gene's germline CDR1 is LGHDT and CDR2 YNNKEL (reference sequence). There are 14 residues in the CDR3. The CDR3 nucleotides read TGTGCCAGCAGCCACCATAGGTTCCAAGAGACCCAGTACTTC. It translates to CASSHHRFQETQYF.

This clonotype was counted once. A junction boundary mismatches the germline segment, possibly from a read error. The CDR3 reads CTSSEFGTEEETQYF. CDR3 DNA sequence: TGTACCAGCAGTGAATTTGGGACAGAGGAAGAGACCCAGTACTTC. The chain links TRBV25-1 to TRBJ2-5; 7 nucleotides align to TRBD1. The CDR3 is 15 residues long. Germline values: CDR1 MGHDK, CDR2 SYGVNS.

The V call is TRBV28, the J call TRBJ1-1; perhaps TRBD1 as D (6 bases). Germline V gene lookup returns CDR1 MDHEN and CDR2 SYDVKM. The length of the CDR3 is 14 residues. Trimming stripped 3 bases from V and 4 bases from J, with 12 bases between. The CDR3 reads CASSLQGMGTEAFF. In DNA, the CDR3 is TGTGCCAGCAGTTTGCAGGGGATGGGCACTGAAGCTTTCTTT.

This chain joins TRBV13 and TRBJ1-1; 9 bases line up with TRBD1. The CDR3 loop spans 15 amino acids. V dropped 5 bases and J dropped 1; count of bases not matched to a gene: 5. The germline V gene encodes CDR1 PRHDT and CDR2 FYEKMQ (reference sequence). CDR3 nucleotide sequence: TGTGCCAGCAGCCCCCAGACAGGGGGGAACACTGAAGCTTTCTTT. This codes for CASSPQTGGNTEAFF. The full variable domain, its missing parts supplied by reference TRBV13 and TRBJ1-1, is AAGVIQSPRHLIKEKRETATLKCYPIPRHDTVYWYQQGPGQDPQFLISFYEKMQSDKGSIPDRFSAQQFSDYHSELNMSSLELGDSALYFCASSPQTGGNTEAFFGQGTRLTVV.

This chain links TRBV20-1 with TRBJ2-5; 8 bases match TRBD2. The CDR3 sequence is 13 residues long. Trimming took 4 bases from V and 5 from J; bases not matched to a gene: 6. Germline loops: CDR1 DFQATT, CDR2 SNEGSKA (reference sequence). CDR3 in amino acids: CSANGRAWETQYF. For the CDR3, the DNA is TGCAGTGCTAACGGGAGGGCCTGGGAGACCCAGTACTTC.

The genes are TRBV3-1 and TRBJ1-1, with D unresolved. V was trimmed by 0 bases and J by 1 base, leaving 6 bases between them. Germline CDR1 reads LGHDT; CDR2 reads YNNKEL (reference sequence). The CDR3 consists of 14 residues. The CDR3 region is CASSQDLWNTEAFF. CDR3 nucleotide sequence: TGTGCCAGCAGCCAAGACCTTTGGAACACTGAAGCTTTCTTT.

The V and J genes are TRBV7-2 and TRBJ2-5, with 7 bases fitting TRBD1. CDR1 is SGHTA and CDR2 is FQGNSA in the germline V gene. With 5 bases clipped from V and 4 bases from J, the junction kept 7 bases outside the gene matches. The CDR3 totals 14 residues. The chain's CDR3 is CASSVEGARETQYF. In nucleotides, the CDR3 is TGTGCCAGCAGCGTAGAGGGGGCGCGAGAGACCCAGTACTTC.

J is TRBJ2-1 and V is TRBV4-2, with 10 bases lining up with TRBD2. Germline values: CDR1 LGHNA, CDR2 YNFKEQ. V lost 5 bases, J lost 6 bases, and 4 bases stayed unmatched. The length of the CDR3 is 14 residues. CDR3 coding DNA: TGTGCCAGCAGCGACGCTAGCGGGAGCAATGAGCAGTTCTTC. Its translation is CASSDASGSNEQFF.

This clonotype was counted between two and nine times. The J gene is TRBJ2-2, the V gene TRBV27; D not certain. Germline V gene sequence: CDR1 MNHEY, CDR2 SMNVEV (reference sequence). Trimming shortened V by 3 bases and J by 1 base, and 6 bases separated the two germline ends. There are 14 residues in the CDR3. The CDR3 loop is CASSLLGNTGELFF. CDR3 sequence (DNA): TGTGCCAGCAGTTTGTTGGGGAACACCGGGGAGCTGTTTTTT.

J is TRBJ2-3 and V is TRBV20-1; D is uncertain. V gave up 6 bases and J gave up 0 bases, with 7 bases separating them. CDR3 length: 12 amino acids. The germline gives CDR1 DFQATT, CDR2 SNEGSKA (reference sequence). In DNA, the CDR3 is TGCAGTGCGCCCTCTAGCACAGATACGCAGTATTTT. Residues: CSAPSSTDTQYF.

In its sample, this clonotype was seen a few times. The chain uses TRBV7-2 and TRBJ2-7; 7 nucleotides match TRBD1. The V and J ends lost 5 bases and 2 bases, in that order; junction bases with no gene match: 9. The CDR3 consists of 15 residues. Germline V gene data show CDR1 as SGHTA and CDR2 as FQGNSA. CDR3 DNA: TGTGCCAGCAGCCAAGACAGGGTAACCGCCTACGAGCAGTACTTC. It is translated as CASSQDRVTAYEQYF.

The chain couples TRBV5-1 to TRBJ2-1; maybe TRBD2 (6 bases). Per the germline V gene, CDR1 is SGHRS and CDR2 is YFSETQ. V was pared by 7 bases and J by 3 bases, with 17 bases between. The CDR3 runs to 15 residues. DNA of the CDR3: TGCGCCAGCGGAATCACCGGAGGGTTCTACAATGAGCAGTTCTTC. Translating it yields CASGITGGFYNEQFF.

V and J are TRBV20-1 and TRBJ2-7; D perhaps matches TRBD2 (6 bases). This CDR3 is built from 14 residues. Germline loops: CDR1 DFQATT, CDR2 SNEGSKA (reference sequence). The CDR3 nucleotides are TGCAGAGGAGTTCGGGAGTTGGGCTCCTACGAGCAGTACTTC. It is translated as CRGVRELGSYEQYF.

This clonotype was seen many times. The V and J genes are TRBV20-1 and TRBJ2-5, with D possibly TRBD1 on 5 matching bases. Trimming removed 2 bases at V and 2 bases at J, with 9 bases between. This CDR3 region has 13 residues. Germline V lookup: CDR1 DFQATT, CDR2 SNEGSKA (reference sequence). CDR3 nucleotides: TGCAGTGCTAGAATCCCAGGGCAAGAGACCCAGTACTTC. It yields the protein CSARIPGQETQYF.

The V call is TRBV7-2, the J call TRBJ2-1; 7 bases line up with TRBD1. Looked up from germline, CDR1 is SGHTA and CDR2 is FQGNSA. Losses at the gene ends were 7 bases for V and 8 bases for J; bases not matched to a gene: 17. CDR3 length: 16 residues. The CDR3 region has the DNA TGTGCCAGCACCCCTTTTACACAGGGGATAGTGGATGAGCAGTTCTTC. This sequence encodes CASTPFTQGIVDEQFF.

The V and J genes are TRBV27 and TRBJ2-1, with 7 positions matching TRBD1. The CDR3 totals 13 residues. J gave up 8 bases and V 6 bases, and 7 bases lay outside the gene matches. Germline values: CDR1 MNHEY, CDR2 SMNVEV (reference sequence). CDR3 in amino acids: CASRTGLVDEQFF. For the CDR3, the DNA is TGTGCCAGCAGGACAGGGTTGGTGGATGAGCAGTTCTTC.

This clonotype was counted a few times. The chain has TRBV5-1 and TRBJ2-5; TRBD2 matches at 10 bases. J was trimmed by 4 bases and V by 0 bases; bases with no gene match: 3. Germline-derived CDR1 and CDR2 are SGHRS and YFSETQ. The CDR3 covers 15 residues. CDR3 DNA sequence: TGCGCCAGCAGCTTGGCGGCTAGCGGGAGAGAGACCCAGTACTTC. Amino acids: CASSLAASGRETQYF.

The rearrangement uses TRBV20-1 and TRBJ2-7; D gene unclear. CDR1 is DFQATT and CDR2 is SNEGSKA in the germline V gene (reference sequence). This CDR3 region has 13 residues. V dropped 0 bases and J dropped 9 bases, with 15 bases sitting between them. CDR3 residues: CSARDPQAERQYF. CDR3 DNA sequence: TGCAGTGCTAGAGATCCCCAGGCAGAAAGGCAGTACTTC.

This clonotype was seen repeatedly, ten times or more. This chain joins TRBV29-1 and TRBJ2-3; 7 bases line up with TRBD1. The CDR3 length is 15 residues. V was clipped by 1 base and J by 3 bases; unmatched bases: 7. CDR1 and CDR2 (germline): SQVTM, ANQGSEA. CDR3 coding DNA: TGCAGCGTTGAAGGTGTAACAGGGGTAACAGATACGCAGTATTTT. Translating gives CSVEGVTGVTDTQYF.